The clone carrying this TCR beta chain was observed at least ten times. A single record per CDR3 protein comes from TCRdb applying MiXCR to the multiplex PCR reads. Found here are over 100,000 distinct CDR3 sequences, under 25% of them singletons; the top ten hold 2.6%. V shed 4 bases and J shed 4 bases, with 11 bases lying between them. The CDR3 loop spans 14 amino acids. Germline values: CDR1 SGDLS, CDR2 YYNGEE. Axillary draining lymph nodes of breast cancer patients supplied the node samples. These data are taken from a study of breast tumors, draining lymph nodes, adjacent tissues. This chain joins TRBV9 and TRBJ1-4; no definite D call. This receptor was identified in a female donor with breast cancer. Some clones in this sample may be carry-over from other donors' samples. Sample: axillary lymph node tissue. DNA of the CDR3: TGTGCCAGCAGCCCTAATGATAATAATGAAAAACTGTTTTTT. Protein sequence: CASSPNDNNEKLFF.